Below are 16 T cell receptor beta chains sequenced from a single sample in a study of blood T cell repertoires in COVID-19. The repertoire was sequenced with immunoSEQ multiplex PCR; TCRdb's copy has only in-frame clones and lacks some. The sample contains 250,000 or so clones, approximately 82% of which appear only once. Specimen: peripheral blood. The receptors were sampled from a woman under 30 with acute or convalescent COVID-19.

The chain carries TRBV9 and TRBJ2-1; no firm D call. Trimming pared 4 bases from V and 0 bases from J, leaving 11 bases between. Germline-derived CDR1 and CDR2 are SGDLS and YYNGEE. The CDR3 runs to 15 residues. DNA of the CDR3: TGTGCCAGCAGCCGGGTAGGCAGCTCCTACAATGAGCAGTTCTTC. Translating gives CASSRVGSSYNEQFF.

The CDR3 sequence: CASSLETGQGTKIAKNIQYF. The CDR3 bases are TGTGCCAGCAGCTTAGAAACGGGACAGGGGACAAAAATAGCCAAAAACATTCAGTACTTC. V gene TRBV11-2 combines with J gene TRBJ2-4, with 10 bases matching TRBD1. V shed 0 bases and J 0 bases; nucleotides not matched to a gene: 11. The CDR3 runs 20 residues. CDR1 is SGHAT, CDR2 FQNNGV, per germline.

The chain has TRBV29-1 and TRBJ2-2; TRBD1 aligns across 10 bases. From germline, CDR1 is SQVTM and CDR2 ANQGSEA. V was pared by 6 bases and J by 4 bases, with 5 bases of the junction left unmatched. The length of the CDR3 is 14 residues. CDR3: CSVRQGASTGELFF. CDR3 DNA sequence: TGCAGCGTAAGACAGGGGGCCAGCACCGGGGAGCTGTTTTTT.

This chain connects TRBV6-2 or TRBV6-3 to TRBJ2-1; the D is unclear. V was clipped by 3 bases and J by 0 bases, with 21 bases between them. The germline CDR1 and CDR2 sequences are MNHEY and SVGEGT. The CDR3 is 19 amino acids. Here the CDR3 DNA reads TGTGCCAGCAGTTATTTCTGGCGCCCGGCGGCCACCTCCTACAATGAGCAGTTCTTC. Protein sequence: CASSYFWRPAATSYNEQFF.

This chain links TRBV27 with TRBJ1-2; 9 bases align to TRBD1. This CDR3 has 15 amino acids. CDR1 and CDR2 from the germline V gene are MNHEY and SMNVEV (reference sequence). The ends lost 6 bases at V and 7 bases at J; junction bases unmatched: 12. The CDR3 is CASRLGGQGRRGYTF. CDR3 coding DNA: TGTGCCAGCAGGTTGGGGGGACAGGGTCGACGTGGCTACACCTTC.

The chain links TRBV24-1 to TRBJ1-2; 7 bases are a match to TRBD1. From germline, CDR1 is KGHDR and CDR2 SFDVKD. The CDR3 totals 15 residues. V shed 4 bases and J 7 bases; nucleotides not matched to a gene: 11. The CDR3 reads CATSDRRRQGGGYTF. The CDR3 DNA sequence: TGTGCCACCAGTGACCGGAGAAGACAGGGAGGTGGCTACACCTTC.

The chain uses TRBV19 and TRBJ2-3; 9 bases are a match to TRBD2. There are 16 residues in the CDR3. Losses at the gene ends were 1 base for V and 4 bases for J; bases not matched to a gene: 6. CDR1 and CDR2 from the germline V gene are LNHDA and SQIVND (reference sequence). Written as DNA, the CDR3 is TGTGCCAGTAGTATAGGAGCGGGAGGTGTTGCAGATACGCAGTATTTT. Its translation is CASSIGAGGVADTQYF.

CDR3 region: CASSLGHQETQYF. The CDR3 DNA follows: TGTGCCAGCTCCTTGGGGCACCAAGAGACCCAGTACTTC. The gene calls are TRBV12-3 or TRBV12-4 and TRBJ2-5, with D maybe TRBD1 (5 bases). The CDR3 sequence is 13 residues long. The germline V and J ends were trimmed by 8 bases and 0 bases, with 10 bases remaining between them.

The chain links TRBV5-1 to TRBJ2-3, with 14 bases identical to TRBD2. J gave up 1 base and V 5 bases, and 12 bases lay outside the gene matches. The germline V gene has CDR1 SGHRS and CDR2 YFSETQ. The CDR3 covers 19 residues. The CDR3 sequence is CASSQGLAGEALRTDTQYF. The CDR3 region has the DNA TGCGCCAGCAGTCAGGGACTAGCGGGAGAGGCGCTACGCACAGATACGCAGTATTTT.

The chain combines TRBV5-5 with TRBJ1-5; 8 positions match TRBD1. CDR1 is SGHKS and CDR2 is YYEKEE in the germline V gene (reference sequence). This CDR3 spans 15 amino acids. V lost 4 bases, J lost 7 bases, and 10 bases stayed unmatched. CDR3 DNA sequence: TGTGCCAGCAGCCAGCGGGACAGGCCACAACAGCCCCAGCATTTT. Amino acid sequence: CASSQRDRPQQPQHF. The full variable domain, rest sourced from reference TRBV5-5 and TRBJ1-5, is DAGVTQSPTHLIKTRGQQVTLRCSPISGHKSVSWYQQVLGQGPQFIFQYYEKEERGRGNFPDRFSARQFPNYSSELNVNALLLGDSALYLCASSQRDRPQQPQHFGDGTRLSIL.

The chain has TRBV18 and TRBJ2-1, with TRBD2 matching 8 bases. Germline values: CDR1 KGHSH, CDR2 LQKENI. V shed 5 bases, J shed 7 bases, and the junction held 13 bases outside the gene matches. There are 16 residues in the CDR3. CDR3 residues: CASSAQSGTRYNEQFF. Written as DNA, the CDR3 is TGTGCCAGCTCAGCACAGTCCGGGACTAGATATAATGAGCAGTTCTTC.

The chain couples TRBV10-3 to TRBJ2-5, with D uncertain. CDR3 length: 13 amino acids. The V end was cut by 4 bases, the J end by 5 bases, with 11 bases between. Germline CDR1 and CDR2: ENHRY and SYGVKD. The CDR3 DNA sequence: TGTGCCATCAGTGTTGGGTTCGGGGAGACCCAGTACTTC. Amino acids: CAISVGFGETQYF.

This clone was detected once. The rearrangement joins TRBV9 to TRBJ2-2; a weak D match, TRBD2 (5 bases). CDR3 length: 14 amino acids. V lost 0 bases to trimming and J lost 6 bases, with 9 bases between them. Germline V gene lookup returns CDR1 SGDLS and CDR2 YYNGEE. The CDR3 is CASSVVGSAGELFF. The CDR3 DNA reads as TGTGCCAGCAGCGTAGTTGGTAGCGCCGGGGAGCTGTTTTTT. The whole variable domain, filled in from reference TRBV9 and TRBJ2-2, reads DSGVTQTPKHLITATGQRVTLRCSPRSGDLSVYWYQQSLDQGLQFLIQYYNGEERAKGNILERFSAQQFPDLHSELNLSSLELGDSALYFCASSVVGSAGELFFGEGSRLTVL.

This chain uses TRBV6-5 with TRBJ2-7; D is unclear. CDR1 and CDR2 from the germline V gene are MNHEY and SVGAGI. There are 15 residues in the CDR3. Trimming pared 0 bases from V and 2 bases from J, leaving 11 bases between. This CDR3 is CASSYSRLSTYEQYF. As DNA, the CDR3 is TGTGCCAGCAGTTACTCGCGTCTATCCACCTACGAGCAGTACTTC.

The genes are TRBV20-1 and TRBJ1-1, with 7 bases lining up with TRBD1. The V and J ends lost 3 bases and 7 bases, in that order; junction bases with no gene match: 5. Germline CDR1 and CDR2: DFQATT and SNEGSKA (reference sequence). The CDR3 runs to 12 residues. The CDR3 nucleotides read TGCAGTGCTAGTCAGGGGGGAGGTGAAGCTTTCTTT. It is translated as CSASQGGGEAFF.

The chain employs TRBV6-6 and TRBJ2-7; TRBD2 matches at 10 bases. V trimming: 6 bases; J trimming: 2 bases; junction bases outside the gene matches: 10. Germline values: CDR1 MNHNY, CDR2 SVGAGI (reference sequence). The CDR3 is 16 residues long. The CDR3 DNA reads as TGTGCCAGCAGCCCCACTCCCGGGACTAGCGCCTACGAGCAGTACTTC. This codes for CASSPTPGTSAYEQYF.